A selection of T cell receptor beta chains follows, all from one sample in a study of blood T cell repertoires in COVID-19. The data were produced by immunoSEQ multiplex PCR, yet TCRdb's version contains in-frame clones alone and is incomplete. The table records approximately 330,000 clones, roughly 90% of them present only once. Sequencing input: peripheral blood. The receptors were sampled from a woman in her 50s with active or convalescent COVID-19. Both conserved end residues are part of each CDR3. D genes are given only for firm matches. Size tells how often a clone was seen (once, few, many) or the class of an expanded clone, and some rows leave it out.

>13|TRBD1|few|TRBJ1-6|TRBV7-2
CASRRTGDSPLHF
TGTGCCAGCCGAAGGACAGGTGACTCACCCCTCCACTTT
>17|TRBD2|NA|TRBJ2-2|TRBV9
CASSVGGGALNTGELFF
TGTGCCAGCAGCGTGGGGGGAGGGGCATTGAACACCGGGGAGCTGTTTTTT
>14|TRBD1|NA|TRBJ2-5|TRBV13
CASSFGQAQETQYF
TGTGCCAGCAGCTTCGGACAGGCTCAAGAGACCCAGTACTTC
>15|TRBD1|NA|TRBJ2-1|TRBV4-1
CASSQPGQGLSEQFF
TGCGCCAGCAGCCAACCGGGACAGGGGTTGAGTGAGCAGTTCTTC
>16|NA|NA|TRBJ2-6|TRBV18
CASTYSAGQGANVLTF
TGTGCCAGCACCTACTCGGCAGGGCAAGGGGCCAACGTCCTGACTTTC
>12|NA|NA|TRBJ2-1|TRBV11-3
CASSYTSGEQFF
TGTGCCAGCAGCTATACTAGTGGGGAGCAGTTCTTC
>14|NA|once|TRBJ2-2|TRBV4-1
CASSQDIQTGELFF
TGCGCCAGCAGCCAAGATATACAGACCGGGGAGCTGTTTTTT
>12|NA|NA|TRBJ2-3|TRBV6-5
CASRSSTDTQYF
TGTGCCAGCAGGTCAAGCACAGATACGCAGTATTTT
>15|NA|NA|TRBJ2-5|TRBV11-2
CASSLNALPQETQYF
TGTGCCAGCAGCTTAAATGCCCTACCCCAAGAGACCCAGTACTTC
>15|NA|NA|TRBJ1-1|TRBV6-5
CASSYTGGVDTEAFF
TGTGCCAGCAGTTACACGGGGGGCGTTGATACTGAAGCTTTCTTT
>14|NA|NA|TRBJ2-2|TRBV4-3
CASSQFALTGELFF
TGCGCCAGCAGCCAATTCGCGTTAACCGGGGAGCTGTTTTTT
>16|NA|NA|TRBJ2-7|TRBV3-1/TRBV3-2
CASSQEPYRMRHEQYF
TGTGCCAGCAGCCAAGAACCATACAGGATGCGCCACGAGCAGTACTTC
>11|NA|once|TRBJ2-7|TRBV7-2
CASSLVYEQYF
TGTGCCAGCAGCCTCGTTTACGAGCAGTACTTC
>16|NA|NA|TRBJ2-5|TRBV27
CASSLTRASKTGTQYF
TGTGCCAGCAGTTTGACGAGGGCTAGTAAGACGGGGACCCAGTACTTC
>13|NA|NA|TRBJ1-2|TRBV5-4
CASSLDQVGSYTF
TGTGCCAGCAGCTTGGATCAGGTGGGCAGCTACACCTTC
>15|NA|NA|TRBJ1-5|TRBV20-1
CSASQRSNSNQPQHF
TGCAGTGCTAGTCAACGGAGTAATAGCAATCAGCCCCAGCATTTT
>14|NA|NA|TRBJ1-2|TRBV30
CAWIRGISNYGYTF
TGTGCCTGGATTCGGGGAATCTCTAACTATGGCTACACCTTC
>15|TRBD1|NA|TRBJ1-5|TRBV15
CATSRDGTGNQPQHF
TGTGCCACCAGCAGAGATGGGACAGGCAATCAGCCCCAGCATTTT
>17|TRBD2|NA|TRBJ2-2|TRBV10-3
CAISDRASGSSTGELFF
TGTGCCATCAGTGATAGGGCTAGCGGGAGCTCCACCGGGGAGCTGTTTTTT
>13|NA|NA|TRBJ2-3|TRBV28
CASSLYITDTQYF
TGTGCCAGCAGTTTGTACATAACAGATACGCAGTATTTT
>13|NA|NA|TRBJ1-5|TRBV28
CASSLQGNQPQHF
TGTGCCAGCAGTTTGCAGGGCAATCAGCCCCAGCATTTT
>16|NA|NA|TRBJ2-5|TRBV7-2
CASSLEPGGWQETQYF
TGTGCCAGCAGCTTAGAACCAGGGGGGTGGCAAGAGACCCAGTACTTC
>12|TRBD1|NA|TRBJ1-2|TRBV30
CAWSGTGDGYTF
TGTGCCTGGAGCGGGACAGGGGATGGCTACACCTTC
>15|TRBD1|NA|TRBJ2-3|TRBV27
CASSLKGQTWATQYF
TGTGCCAGCAGTTTGAAGGGACAGACTTGGGCTACGCAGTATTTT
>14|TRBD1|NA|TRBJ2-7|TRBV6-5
CASSYGGQNYEQYF
TGTGCCAGCAGTTACGGGGGACAGAACTACGAGCAGTACTTC
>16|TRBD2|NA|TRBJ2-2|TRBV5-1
CASSTRLAANTGELFF
TGCGCCAGCAGCACCCGACTAGCAGCGAACACCGGGGAGCTGTTTTTT
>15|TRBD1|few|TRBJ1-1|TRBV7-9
CASSPRTGMNTEAFF
TGTGCCAGCAGCCCCCGGACAGGGATGAACACTGAAGCTTTCTTT
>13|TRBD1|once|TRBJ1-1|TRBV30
CAWRSRTGSGAFF
TGTGCCTGGAGGTCAAGGACAGGTTCAGGCGCTTTCTTT
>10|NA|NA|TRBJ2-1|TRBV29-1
CSVYNIEQFF
TGCAGCGTGTATAATATTGAGCAGTTCTTC
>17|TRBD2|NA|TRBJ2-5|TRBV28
CASSSSVGLQYQETQYF
TGTGCCAGCAGTTCCTCCGTGGGACTACAGTACCAAGAGACCCAGTACTTC
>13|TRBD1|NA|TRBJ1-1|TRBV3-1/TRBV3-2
CASSLGQGSEAFF
TGTGCCAGCAGCTTGGGACAGGGCTCTGAAGCTTTCTTT
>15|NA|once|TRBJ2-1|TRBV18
CASSPSGYDYNEQFF
TGTGCCAGCTCACCGTCCGGGTACGACTACAATGAGCAGTTCTTC
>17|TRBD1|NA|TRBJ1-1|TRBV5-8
CASSLGTGGPLDTEAFF
TGTGCCAGCAGCTTGGGGACAGGGGGCCCTCTGGACACTGAAGCTTTCTTT
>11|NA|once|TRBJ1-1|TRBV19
CASSMGSEAFF
TGTGCCAGTAGTATGGGCTCTGAAGCTTTCTTT
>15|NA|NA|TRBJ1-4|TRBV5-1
CASSSAGEANEKLFF
TGCGCCAGCAGCTCTGCGGGGGAGGCTAATGAAAAACTGTTTTTT
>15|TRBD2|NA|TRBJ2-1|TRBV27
CATGVLSGGYNEQFF
TGTGCCACTGGGGTGCTAAGCGGGGGGTACAATGAGCAGTTCTTC
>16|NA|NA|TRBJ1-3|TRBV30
CAWSISQGKPGNTIYF
TGTGCCTGGAGTATCTCACAGGGCAAGCCTGGAAACACCATATATTTT
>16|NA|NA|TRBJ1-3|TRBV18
CASSTTVRGRGNTIYF
TGTGCCAGCTCGACCACCGTCAGGGGCAGAGGAAACACCATATATTTT
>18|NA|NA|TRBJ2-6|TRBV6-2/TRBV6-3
CASSYSTPLGPGANVLTF
TGTGCCAGCAGTTACTCGACTCCCCTAGGCCCTGGGGCCAACGTCCTGACTTTC
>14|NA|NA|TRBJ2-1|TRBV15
CATSLMSSYNEQFF
TGTGCCACCAGTTTGATGAGTTCCTACAATGAGCAGTTCTTC